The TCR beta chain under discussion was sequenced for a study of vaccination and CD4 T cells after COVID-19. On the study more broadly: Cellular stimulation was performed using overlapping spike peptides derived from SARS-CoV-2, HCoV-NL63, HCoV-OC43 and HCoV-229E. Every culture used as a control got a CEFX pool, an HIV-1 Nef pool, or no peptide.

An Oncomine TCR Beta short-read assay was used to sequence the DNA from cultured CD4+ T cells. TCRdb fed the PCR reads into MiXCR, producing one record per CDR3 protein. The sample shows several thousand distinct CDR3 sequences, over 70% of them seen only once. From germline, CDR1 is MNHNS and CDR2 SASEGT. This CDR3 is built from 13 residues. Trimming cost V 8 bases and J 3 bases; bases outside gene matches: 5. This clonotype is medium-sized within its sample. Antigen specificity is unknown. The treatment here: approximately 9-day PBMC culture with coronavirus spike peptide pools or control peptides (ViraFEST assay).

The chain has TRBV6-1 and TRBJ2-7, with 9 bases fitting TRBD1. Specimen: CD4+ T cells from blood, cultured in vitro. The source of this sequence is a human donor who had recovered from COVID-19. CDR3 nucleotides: TGTGCCAGCTCCTCGGACAGGGGCTACGAGCAGTACTTC. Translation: CASSSDRGYEQYF.